Below are 29 T cell receptor beta chains sequenced from a single sample in a study of healthy donors' naive CD4 and CD8 T cells. TCR libraries were built from 500 to 600 ng of total RNA by linear amplification. TCRdb recomputed calls from the reads with MiXCR, one row per CDR3 protein. The sample comprises about 180,000 distinct CDR3 sequences, 74% of which are singletons, and roughly 2.4% rests with the top ten. The specimen sequenced was naive CD4+ and CD8+ T cells sorted from blood, pooled from several donors. These TCRs come from a pool of human donors in good health; the sample pools cells from several healthy donors.

J is TRBJ2-3 and V is TRBV27; 7 bases match TRBD2. Germline V CDR1 and CDR2: MNHEY, SMNVEV (reference sequence). Unmatched junction bases numbered 11, after V lost 6 bases and J lost 11 bases. The CDR3 is 13 amino acids. The CDR3 nucleotides are TGTGCCAGCAGAAGCCATAGCGGGCCCGGGCAGTATTTT. It specifies CASRSHSGPGQYF.

The V call is TRBV20-1, the J call TRBJ2-7; 9 bases match TRBD2. V shed 3 bases, J shed 0 bases, and the junction held 6 bases outside the gene matches. CDR3 length: 15 residues. Per the germline V gene, CDR1 is DFQATT and CDR2 is SNEGSKA (reference sequence). The chain's CDR3 is CSARPLAGTSYEQYF. Written as DNA, the CDR3 is TGCAGTGCTAGGCCGCTAGCGGGGACCTCCTACGAGCAGTACTTC.

The chain's CDR3 is CSVESAVQETQYF. In DNA form, the CDR3 reads TGCAGCGTTGAAAGTGCAGTACAAGAGACCCAGTACTTC. This chain joins TRBV29-1 and TRBJ2-5, with no clear D. CDR3 length: 13 amino acids. Trimming stripped 2 bases from V and 2 bases from J, with 9 bases between. Germline assignment: CDR1 SQVTM and CDR2 ANQGSEA.

The chain links TRBV30 to TRBJ1-4, with D unresolved. The CDR3 contains 14 residues. The V gene's germline CDR1 is GTSNPN and CDR2 SVGIG (reference sequence). V was trimmed by 7 bases and J by 7 bases, leaving 19 bases between them. DNA for the CDR3: TGTGCCTCCTCACCTTCAGCCGTGGGTGAAAAACTGTTTTTT. It yields the protein CASSPSAVGEKLFF.

The chain couples TRBV5-6 to TRBJ2-2; 10 bases align to TRBD2. The CDR3 extends over 14 amino acids. The germline CDR1 and CDR2 sequences are SGHDT and YYEEEE. Losses at the gene ends were 10 bases for V and 2 bases for J; bases not matched to a gene: 5. Here the CDR3 DNA reads TGTGCCTGTGGACTAGCGGCAAACACCGGGGAGCTGTTTTTT. Translating gives CACGLAANTGELFF.

The genes are TRBV19 and TRBJ2-3; D remains unclear. Germline V lookup: CDR1 LNHDA, CDR2 SQIVND (reference sequence). V was clipped by 3 bases and J by 2 bases, with 3 bases between them. The CDR3 contains 12 residues. CDR3 protein: CASSMNTDTQYF. The CDR3 DNA reads as TGTGCCAGTAGTATGAACACAGATACGCAGTATTTT.

The J gene is TRBJ1-2, the V gene TRBV19, with D perhaps matching TRBD1 (6 bases). The V and J ends lost 9 bases and 2 bases respectively, with 7 bases between them. Germline CDR1 LNHDA, CDR2 SQIVND (reference sequence). The CDR3 is 11 amino acids. As DNA, the CDR3 is TGTGCCAGCAGGGGAAACTATGGCTACACCTTC. The encoded protein is CASRGNYGYTF.

The V call is TRBV5-1, the J call TRBJ2-2; 7 positions agree with TRBD2. The CDR3 has 13 amino acids. The V segment lost 3 bases and the J segment 5 bases; nucleotides outside the gene matches: 1. Germline V gene data show CDR1 as SGHRS and CDR2 as YFSETQ. The DNA for the CDR3 is TGCGCCAGCAGCTCTAGCGGAACCGGGGAGCTGTTTTTT. Its protein is CASSSSGTGELFF.

The chain carries TRBV4-2 and TRBJ2-1, with D hard to call. The V and J ends lost 2 bases and 7 bases respectively, with 9 bases between them. In germline, CDR1 is LGHNA, CDR2 YNFKEQ. There are 13 residues in the CDR3. The CDR3 DNA is TGTGCCAGCAGCCAATTTCTGATGAATGAGCAGTTCTTC. Translation gives CASSQFLMNEQFF.

The V gene is TRBV27, the J gene TRBJ2-1, with no clear D. CDR1 and CDR2 from the germline V gene are MNHEY and SMNVEV (reference sequence). Between the trimmed V and J ends, which lost 7 bases and 8 bases, there was a span of 12 bases. The CDR3 totals 12 residues. As DNA, the CDR3 is TGTGCCAGCACAGGTGGGCTGGATGAGCAGTTCTTC. Translating it yields CASTGGLDEQFF.

The chain employs TRBV27 and TRBJ2-1, with a tentative D call TRBD1 (6 bases). The germline V and J ends were trimmed by 5 bases and 12 bases, with 17 bases remaining between them. Per germline, CDR1 MNHEY and CDR2 SMNVEV (reference sequence). The CDR3 consists of 13 residues. The CDR3 DNA reads TGTGCCAGCAGTCCGTCACAGGGTTCAGGGCAGTTCTTC. Amino acid sequence: CASSPSQGSGQFF.

The chain carries TRBV29-1 and TRBJ2-7; 11 nucleotides line up with TRBD1. The CDR3 is 16 amino acids. Trimming took 5 bases from V and 1 from J; bases not matched to a gene: 10. Looked up from germline, CDR1 is SQVTM and CDR2 is ANQGSEA. CDR3 DNA: TGCAGCGTTTTGTTGGACAGGGGGCTCCCATCCTACGAGCAGTACTTC. Its protein product is CSVLLDRGLPSYEQYF.

The chain joins TRBV19 to TRBJ2-1, with unresolved D. The CDR3 runs 14 residues. Trimming stripped 5 bases from V and 2 bases from J, with 10 bases between. Germline CDR1 is LNHDA and CDR2 is SQIVND (reference sequence). The CDR3 region has the DNA TGTGCCAGTAGTTTTAGACCGGCCTACAATGAGCAGTTCTTC. Translation: CASSFRPAYNEQFF.

This clonotype was seen only a few times. V and J are TRBV11-2 and TRBJ1-1, with a tentative D call TRBD1 (5 bases). There are 15 residues in the CDR3. Germline-derived CDR1 and CDR2 are SGHAT and FQNNGV. V lost 2 bases and J 1 base, leaving 11 bases between the germline ends. In nucleotides, the CDR3 is TGTGCCAGCAGCTTACGGGCAGGGTGGAACACTGAAGCTTTCTTT. Translating it yields CASSLRAGWNTEAFF.

This chain joins TRBV29-1 and TRBJ2-7, with a tentative D call TRBD1 (6 bases). The CDR3 spans 13 residues. Trimming removed 7 bases from V and 7 bases from J, with 20 bases in between. Germline V gene sequence: CDR1 SQVTM, CDR2 ANQGSEA. For the CDR3, the DNA is TGCAGCGCCTCGGGACAAGGGAAAATTGAGCAGTACTTC. The encoded protein is CSASGQGKIEQYF.

The gene calls are TRBV11-2 and TRBJ2-3; 7 nucleotides match TRBD2. The CDR3 has 16 residues. J gave up 0 bases and V 5 bases, and 8 bases lay outside the gene matches. Germline V gene data show CDR1 as SGHAT and CDR2 as FQNNGV. Written as DNA, the CDR3 is TGTGCCAGCAGCCGGATTGGGACTACGAGCACAGATACGCAGTATTTT. Encoded protein: CASSRIGTTSTDTQYF.

This sequence joins TRBV29-1 and TRBJ2-7; TRBD2 agrees at 11 bases. The CDR3 consists of 13 residues. The V gene end was trimmed by 6 bases and the J gene end by 4 bases; junction bases not matched to a gene: 5. In germline, CDR1 is SQVTM, CDR2 ANQGSEA. The CDR3 nucleotides read TGCAGCGTGGTAGCGGGAGGGATGTACGAGCAGTACTTC. This encodes CSVVAGGMYEQYF.

The table lists this clonotype with a few counts. This sequence joins TRBV19 and TRBJ1-2; 8 bases fit TRBD1. The V gene end was trimmed by 5 bases and the J gene end by 4 bases; junction bases not matched to a gene: 3. The CDR3 covers 13 residues. Germline V CDR1 and CDR2: LNHDA, SQIVND (reference sequence). Here the CDR3 DNA reads TGTGCCAGTAGTGTCGGACAGGGCTATGGCTACACCTTC. It codes for CASSVGQGYGYTF.

The chain has TRBV29-1 and TRBJ1-2; D gene unclear. The CDR3 totals 12 residues. Germline V gives CDR1 SQVTM, CDR2 ANQGSEA. V was shortened by 4 bases and J by 4 bases, with 10 bases between the two germline ends. The CDR3 spells CSVGAERYGYTF. The DNA for the CDR3 is TGCAGCGTTGGTGCAGAACGCTATGGCTACACCTTC.

The genes are TRBV19 and TRBJ2-3; TRBD2 might be the D (5 bases). The CDR3 covers 14 residues. V dropped 0 bases and J dropped 4 bases, with 8 bases sitting between them. From germline, CDR1 is LNHDA and CDR2 SQIVND (reference sequence). CDR3 sequence: CASSIEAGSDTQYF. In DNA, the CDR3 is TGTGCCAGTAGTATAGAGGCGGGTTCAGATACGCAGTATTTT.

The chain combines TRBV6-2 or TRBV6-3 with TRBJ2-7, with 10 bases fitting TRBD2. With V trimmed by 6 bases and J by 2 bases, 4 bases remained unmatched. This CDR3 has 14 residues. CDR1 MNHEY and CDR2 SVGEGT come from the germline V gene. The CDR3 is CASRRLAGTYEQYV. The CDR3 DNA sequence: TGTGCCAGCAGGCGACTAGCGGGCACCTACGAGCAGTACGTC.

The chain joins TRBV30 to TRBJ2-7; D could derive from TRBD1 or TRBD2 (5 bases each). V shed 0 bases and J shed 0 bases, with 15 bases lying between them. The CDR3 runs 16 residues. In germline, CDR1 is GTSNPN, CDR2 SVGIG (reference sequence). The CDR3 region has the DNA TGTGCCTGGAGTGTACGGGATACGGGGACCTCCTACGAGCAGTACTTC. It specifies CAWSVRDTGTSYEQYF.

The sample holds a few counts of this clonotype. The rearrangement links TRBV30 to TRBJ1-5; weak D call: TRBD1 (6 bases). The V end lost 7 bases, the J end lost 7 bases, and 20 bases lay between the germline ends. CDR1 GTSNPN and CDR2 SVGIG come from the germline V gene (reference sequence). The CDR3 length is 14 residues. The chain's CDR3 is CASDGGGQLQPQHF. The DNA of the CDR3 is TGTGCCTCGGATGGAGGAGGACAGCTACAGCCCCAGCATTTT.

The chain uses TRBV27 and TRBJ1-2, with D maybe TRBD1 (5 bases). This CDR3 has 14 residues. V lost 5 bases, J lost 2 bases, and 12 bases lay in between. The V gene's germline CDR1 is MNHEY and CDR2 SMNVEV (reference sequence). DNA of the CDR3: TGTGCCAGCAGTACCCTCGGGACCAACTATGGCTACACCTTC. Protein sequence: CASSTLGTNYGYTF.

CDR3 region: CSVEPLAGSYNEQFF. The CDR3 nucleotides are TGCAGCGTTGAACCACTAGCGGGCTCCTACAATGAGCAGTTCTTC. The chain is built from TRBV29-1 and TRBJ2-1, with TRBD2 identical over 9 bases. V gave up 2 bases and J gave up 0 bases; unmatched junction bases: 2. The CDR3 covers 15 residues. The V gene's germline CDR1 is SQVTM and CDR2 ANQGSEA.

The chain employs TRBV5-1 and TRBJ2-1; TRBD2 aligns across 11 bases. Per germline, CDR1 SGHRS and CDR2 YFSETQ. J was trimmed by 7 bases and V by 2 bases; bases with no gene match: 11. This CDR3 spans 17 amino acids. The CDR3 DNA sequence: TGCGCCAGCAGCTTCGAAATAGCGGGAGGGCCCTCGAATGAGCAGTTCTTC. Translated: CASSFEIAGGPSNEQFF.

This chain connects TRBV5-1 to TRBJ1-1; D not certain. CDR1 is SGHRS, CDR2 YFSETQ, per germline. Deletions cut 4 bases from V and 8 bases from J, with 15 bases between. CDR3 size: 13 residues. CDR3 coding DNA: TGCGCCAGCAGCACCCATACCGGGTCCGAAGCTTTCTTT. Protein product: CASSTHTGSEAFF.

This rearrangement joins TRBV2 to TRBJ2-7; 9 nucleotides align to TRBD1. Germline V gives CDR1 SNHLY, CDR2 FYNNEI. V lost 6 bases, J lost 0 bases, and 6 bases stayed unmatched. The CDR3 totals 15 residues. CDR3 in amino acids: CASRWGQGLSYEQYF. The CDR3 DNA reads TGTGCCAGCAGGTGGGGACAGGGACTCTCCTACGAGCAGTACTTC.

This chain links TRBV20-1 with TRBJ1-5, with D perhaps TRBD1 (5 bases). Trimming cost V 0 bases and J 8 bases, with 11 bases left between them. CDR3 length: 13 residues. Germline V lookup: CDR1 DFQATT, CDR2 SNEGSKA (reference sequence). The CDR3 coding sequence is TGCAGTGCTAGAGATCAGGGCGGGAAGCCCCAGCATTTT. It encodes CSARDQGGKPQHF.